The rows below give T cell receptor beta chains drawn from one sample of a study of blood T cell repertoires in COVID-19. Sequencing was performed with immunoSEQ multiplex PCR; in TCRdb, only in-frame clones are kept and a portion is missing. The sample holds 200,000 to 250,000 clones, about 84% seen once. Sequenced sample: PBMCs or T cells enriched from blood (not recorded which). The origin of the receptors is a man aged 60 to 69 who had recovered from COVID-19. Each CDR3 is given with its conserved first and last residue. A D gene is named only where the DNA matches it firmly. A clone size is listed for some rows: how often the clone was seen (once, few, many), or a class if it is expanded.

clone size	V gene	D gene	J gene	CDR3 protein	CDR3 DNA
NA	TRBV12-3/TRBV12-4	TRBD1	TRBJ2-5	CASSPLTGETQYF	TGTGCCAGCAGTCCCCTGACAGGGGAGACCCAGTACTTC
NA	TRBV4-3	TRBD1	TRBJ2-7	CASSQSTGGEGYEQYF	TGCGCCAGCAGCCAAAGTACAGGGGGAGAGGGCTACGAGCAGTACTTC
few	TRBV6-5	TRBD2	TRBJ2-7	CASSYGRGSYEQYF	TGTGCCAGCAGTTACGGGAGGGGCTCCTACGAGCAGTACTTC
NA	TRBV15	NA	TRBJ1-4	CATSRNRWTNEKLFF	TGTGCCACCAGCAGGAACAGGTGGACTAATGAAAAACTGTTTTTT
NA	TRBV7-9	TRBD1	TRBJ2-7	CASSSPDRGFYEQYF	TGTGCCAGCAGCTCCCCGGACAGGGGGTTCTACGAGCAGTACTTC
NA	TRBV7-2	TRBD2	TRBJ2-7	CASSLGGGSYEQYF	TGTGCCAGCAGCTTGGGGGGGGGCTCCTACGAGCAGTACTTC
NA	TRBV6-2/TRBV6-3	NA	TRBJ1-5	CASSSGQFYQPQHF	TGTGCCAGCAGTTCAGGACAGTTTTACCAGCCCCAGCATTTT
NA	TRBV3-1/TRBV3-2	NA	TRBJ1-2	CASSQVSPRYGYTF	TGTGCCAGCAGCCAAGTGTCCCCGCGGTATGGCTACACCTTC
NA	TRBV10-2	NA	TRBJ1-4	CASSVGRINEKLFF	TGCGCCAGCAGTGTGGGCAGGATTAATGAAAAACTGTTTTTT
NA	TRBV11-2	NA	TRBJ1-6	CASSFSGDNSPLHF	TGTGCCAGCAGCTTTTCCGGGGATAATTCACCCCTCCACTTT
NA	TRBV10-3	NA	TRBJ1-1	CAIGAGATEAFF	TGTGCCATCGGTGCTGGAGCCACTGAAGCTTTCTTT
NA	TRBV19	TRBD1	TRBJ2-2	CASSTTGTGTGELFF	TGTGCCAGTAGTACTACCGGGACAGGCACCGGGGAGCTGTTTTTT
NA	TRBV19	NA	TRBJ1-2	CASSIDLGGRGGYTF	TGTGCCAGTAGTATAGATCTGGGGGGACGTGGTGGCTACACCTTC
NA	TRBV7-9	TRBD1	TRBJ2-5	CASSVDRGRGETQYF	TGTGCCAGCAGCGTAGACAGGGGGCGAGGAGAGACCCAGTACTTC
NA	TRBV11-3	TRBD1	TRBJ2-7	CASSQTFGQGDEQYF	TGTGCCAGCAGCCAGACTTTTGGACAGGGCGACGAGCAGTACTTC
NA	TRBV2	TRBD1	TRBJ2-4	CASRAQPGQGGQRNIQYF	TGTGCCAGCAGGGCCCAACCGGGACAGGGGGGTCAGAGAAACATTCAGTACTTC
NA	TRBV19	NA	TRBJ2-7	CASSIVASSYEQYF	TGTGCCAGTAGTATAGTCGCTAGCTCCTACGAGCAGTACTTC
NA	TRBV11-2	TRBD1	TRBJ2-7	CASSWDRNYEQYF	TGTGCCAGCAGCTGGGACAGGAACTACGAGCAGTACTTC
once	TRBV5-1	TRBD1	TRBJ2-7	CASSKDRGYHEQYF	TGCGCCAGCAGCAAGGACAGGGGGTACCACGAGCAGTACTTC
NA	TRBV18	NA	TRBJ1-1	CASSLTENTEAFF	TGTGCCAGCTCACTCACAGAGAACACTGAAGCTTTCTTT
NA	TRBV12-3/TRBV12-4	NA	TRBJ1-2	CASSPQGLTGYTF	TGTGCCAGCAGCCCACAGGGTCTTACTGGCTACACCTTC
NA	TRBV25-1	NA	TRBJ1-2	CASSQRGTDGYTF	TGTGCCAGCAGTCAAAGGGGGACGGATGGCTACACCTTC
NA	TRBV7-3	NA	TRBJ2-3	CASSLNRDTDTQYF	TGTGCCAGCAGCCTCAACAGGGACACAGATACGCAGTATTTT
NA	TRBV25-1	TRBD1	TRBJ1-4	CASSDGQGVEKLFF	TGTGCCAGCAGTGACGGACAGGGGGTCGAAAAACTGTTTTTT
NA	TRBV25-1	NA	TRBJ1-5	CASSPGEYSNQPQHF	TGTGCCAGCTCCCCAGGGGAATATAGCAATCAGCCCCAGCATTTT
few	TRBV7-9	TRBD1	TRBJ1-4	CASSSSQGASNEKLFF	TGTGCCAGCAGCAGCTCTCAGGGGGCGTCTAATGAAAAACTGTTTTTT
NA	TRBV5-1	TRBD2	TRBJ2-3	CASSGQRGRTDTQYF	TGCGCCAGCAGTGGACAGCGGGGGCGCACAGATACGCAGTATTTT
NA	TRBV30	TRBD1	TRBJ1-2	CAWSRLLGTAYGYTF	TGTGCCTGGAGTCGACTCCTAGGGACAGCTTATGGCTACACCTTC
NA	TRBV10-3	TRBD2	TRBJ2-2	CAIRGTSGVKTGELFF	TGTGCCATCAGGGGGACTAGCGGGGTGAAAACCGGGGAGCTGTTTTTT
NA	TRBV6-5	NA	TRBJ1-1	CASSYDRNTEAFF	TGTGCCAGCAGTTACGACAGGAACACTGAAGCTTTCTTT
NA	TRBV10-3	TRBD1	TRBJ1-2	CAIKPGQDYYGYTF	TGTGCCATCAAGCCGGGACAGGATTACTATGGCTACACCTTC
once	TRBV7-8	NA	TRBJ1-1	CASSRTWTVNTEAFF	TGTGCCAGCAGCCGTACTTGGACAGTGAACACTGAAGCTTTCTTT
NA	TRBV24-1	NA	TRBJ2-7	CATSENDGTYEQYF	TGTGCCACCAGTGAAAATGACGGGACCTACGAGCAGTACTTC
NA	TRBV9	TRBD1	TRBJ1-4	CASSGEGGKLFF	TGTGCCAGCTCAGGGGAAGGGGGCAAACTGTTTTTT
NA	TRBV10-3	NA	TRBJ1-1	CAISETRTEAFF	TGTGCCATCAGCGAGACAAGAACTGAAGCTTTCTTT
NA	TRBV7-9	TRBD2	TRBJ2-1	CASGRGDSYNEQFF	TGTGCCAGCGGTCGGGGGGACTCCTACAATGAGCAGTTCTTC
NA	TRBV7-2	NA	TRBJ2-7	CASSLGQDYEQYF	TGTGCCAGCAGCTTAGGACAGGATTACGAGCAGTACTTC
NA	TRBV27	TRBD2	TRBJ2-1	CASSSPTSGPYNEQFF	TGTGCCAGCAGTTCTCCGACTAGCGGGCCCTACAATGAGCAGTTCTTC
NA	TRBV6-5	NA	TRBJ2-2	CAIRGAVNTGELFF	TGTGCCATCCGGGGGGCAGTGAACACCGGGGAGCTGTTTTTT
NA	TRBV6-1	NA	TRBJ2-7	CASSEAVPHSGYEQYF	TGTGCCAGCAGTGAAGCAGTCCCCCACAGTGGGTACGAGCAGTACTTC